This T cell receptor (beta chain) was identified in a study of T cell changes during pregnancy in multiple sclerosis. This CDR3 is 15 amino acids long. The ends lost 2 bases at V and 8 bases at J; junction bases unmatched: 6. CDR1 and CDR2 (germline): LNHDA, SQIVND (reference sequence). Generated by immunoSEQ multiplex PCR, the TCRdb table keeps only in-frame clones and is missing some. Of around 40,000 clones in the sample, about 91% were seen once. J is TRBJ1-4 and V is TRBV19, with TRBD1 matching over 9 bases. The sequences come from CD4+ T cells from peripheral blood mononuclear cells, collected in the second trimester of pregnancy. The clonotype originates from a female donor in good health, enrolled as a control in a pregnancy study. Here the CDR3 reads CASSISGQGNEKLFF. The CDR3 DNA reads TGTGCCAGTAGTATATCGGGACAGGGAAACGAAAAACTGTTTTTT. Full variable domain (remainder filled in from reference TRBV19 and TRBJ1-4): DGGITQSPKYLFRKEGQNVTLSCEQNLNHDAMYWYRQDPGQGLRLIYYSQIVNDFQKGDIAEGYSVSREKKESFPLTVTSAQKNPTAFYLCASSISGQGNEKLFFGSGTQLSVL.